What follows are 20 T cell receptor beta chains derived from one specimen sequenced in a study of cytomegalovirus exposure and HLA in healthy donors. The PCR made use of 60 Vbeta and 13 Jbeta primers. Produced via immunoSEQ multiplex PCR; TCRdb's table is partial and in-frame only. The repertoire consists of 200,000 to 250,000 clones, with over 80% occurring once and the leading ten covering roughly 0.66%. The sample taken for sequencing was PBMCs. Every receptor here comes from a boy aged 2 to 10 in good health and CMV-seronegative.

This chain uses TRBV28 with TRBJ1-2; a weak D match, TRBD1 (6 bases). The germline gives CDR1 MDHEN, CDR2 SYDVKM. V was trimmed by 6 bases and J by 4 bases, leaving 15 bases between them. The CDR3 is made up of 14 amino acids. The CDR3 coding sequence is TGTGCCAGCAGACAGGGCCTGGGGCTCTATGGCTACACCTTC. It specifies CASRQGLGLYGYTF.

The J gene is TRBJ1-2, the V gene TRBV11-2, with TRBD1 matching over 9 bases. This CDR3 region has 15 residues. CDR1 is SGHAT and CDR2 is FQNNGV in the germline V gene. V shed 1 base, J shed 4 bases, and the junction held 4 bases outside the gene matches. The CDR3 bases are TGTGCCAGCAGCTTAGGGACAGGGGTGTCCTATGGCTACACCTTC. Its protein product is CASSLGTGVSYGYTF.

The chain employs TRBV30 and TRBJ2-7, with 9 bases aligning to TRBD2. J was trimmed by 1 base and V by 0 bases; bases with no gene match: 4. Per germline, CDR1 GTSNPN and CDR2 SVGIG (reference sequence). The CDR3 contains 15 residues. The CDR3 is CAWSVRLAGSYEQYF. CDR3 DNA: TGTGCCTGGAGTGTACGCCTAGCGGGATCCTACGAGCAGTACTTC.

This chain links TRBV6-1 with TRBJ2-2; weak D call: TRBD2 (6 bases). The CDR3 sequence is 13 residues long. Trimming took off 7 bases at V and 2 bases at J, with 8 bases between the two ends. Germline assignment: CDR1 MNHNS and CDR2 SASEGT. CDR3 coding DNA: TGTGCCAGCAAGGACTACAACACCGGGGAGCTGTTTTTT. Translated, it gives CASKDYNTGELFF.

The chain has TRBV18 and TRBJ2-7; D perhaps matches TRBD1 (6 bases). Trimming took 1 base from V and 5 from J, leaving 12 bases between them. The germline V gene encodes CDR1 KGHSH and CDR2 LQKENI. CDR3 length equals 14 residues. The CDR3 is CASSPRQGPNEQYF. CDR3 in DNA: TGTGCCAGCTCACCACGGCAGGGGCCCAACGAGCAGTACTTC.

The rearrangement links TRBV29-1 to TRBJ2-5, with 8 nucleotides matching TRBD2. CDR1 and CDR2 from the germline V gene are SQVTM and ANQGSEA. The CDR3 covers 14 residues. V shed 8 bases, J shed 0 bases, and the junction held 8 bases outside the gene matches. The CDR3 nucleotides are TGCAGCCGGATGGGTAGCGGGGACCAAGAGACCCAGTACTTC. Its translation is CSRMGSGDQETQYF.

The chain joins TRBV15 to TRBJ1-1; 7 bases fit TRBD1. J gave up 6 bases and V 8 bases, and 3 bases lay outside the gene matches. The CDR3 is made up of 11 amino acids. The germline gives CDR1 LNHNV, CDR2 YYDKDF (reference sequence). Written as DNA, the CDR3 is TGTGCCACCCAGGGGGAGGCTGAAGCTTTCTTT. Encoded protein: CATQGEAEAFF.

The rearrangement links TRBV13 to TRBJ2-3; a possible D gene is TRBD2 (6 bases). The V end lost 5 bases, the J end lost 5 bases, and 11 bases lay between the germline ends. The CDR3 spans 13 residues. CDR1 is PRHDT, CDR2 FYEKMQ, per germline (reference sequence). For the CDR3, the DNA is TGTGCCAGCAGCCGCGGGGCCCTAGATACGCAGTATTTT. Residues: CASSRGALDTQYF.

This clone was seen a single time. The chain couples TRBV10-3 to TRBJ2-7; 7 bases map to TRBD1. CDR1 and CDR2 (germline): ENHRY, SYGVKD. V was pared by 8 bases and J by 0 bases, with 7 bases of the junction left unmatched. This CDR3 has 14 amino acids. The CDR3 sequence is CAISGTAFSYEQYF. The CDR3 nucleotides read TGTGCCATCTCAGGGACAGCATTCTCCTACGAGCAGTACTTC.

J is TRBJ2-7 and V is TRBV6-1; TRBD1 is a possible D gene (5 bases). V lost 2 bases and J lost 3, with 14 bases in between. Germline CDR1 is MNHNS and CDR2 is SASEGT. This CDR3 has 15 amino acids. CDR3 sequence: CASSEQGISSYEQYF. The CDR3 nucleotides are TGTGCCAGCAGTGAACAGGGTATCAGTAGCTACGAGCAGTACTTC.

J is TRBJ1-1 and V is TRBV11-3; 9 bases align to TRBD1. CDR1 and CDR2 (germline): SGHNT, YENEEA. The CDR3 is made up of 14 amino acids. The V and J ends lost 5 bases and 2 bases, in that order; junction bases with no gene match: 3. CDR3 region: CASSRDRDNTEAFF. DNA of the CDR3: TGTGCCAGCAGCCGGGACAGGGATAACACTGAAGCTTTCTTT.

The genes are TRBV6-1 and TRBJ2-3; 9 positions agree with TRBD1. CDR1 and CDR2 (germline): MNHNS, SASEGT. J gave up 4 bases and V 11 bases, and 10 bases lay outside the gene matches. The CDR3 consists of 14 residues. Here the CDR3 reads CAAFRDRVADTQYF. The CDR3 DNA is TGTGCCGCCTTCCGGGACAGGGTGGCAGATACGCAGTATTTT.

The chain recombines TRBV6-5 with TRBJ2-5; the match to TRBD1 covers 10 bases. Germline V gene lookup returns CDR1 MNHEY and CDR2 SVGAGI. CDR3 length: 16 amino acids. Unmatched junction bases numbered 3, after V lost 2 bases and J lost 0 bases. The CDR3 DNA is TGTGCCAGCAGTTACCCCGGGACAGGGGACCAAGAGACCCAGTACTTC. Protein product: CASSYPGTGDQETQYF.

This clone was counted between two and nine times. This chain uses TRBV6-5 with TRBJ1-2; no clear D. The CDR3 spans 14 residues. The germline V and J ends were trimmed by 6 bases and 2 bases, with 13 bases remaining between them. Germline V gene data show CDR1 as MNHEY and CDR2 as SVGAGI. The CDR3 loop reads CASSRHGSNYGYTF. The DNA for the CDR3 is TGTGCCAGCAGCCGACACGGGAGCAACTATGGCTACACCTTC.

The genes are TRBV5-1 and TRBJ2-7; D uncertain. CDR3 size: 14 residues. The V and J ends lost 3 bases and 2 bases respectively, with 12 bases between them. From germline, CDR1 is SGHRS and CDR2 YFSETQ. CDR3 nucleotides: TGCGCCAGCAGCTCCTCTCCCACTACCTACGAGCAGTACTTC. This translates into CASSSSPTTYEQYF.

The rearrangement joins TRBV19 to TRBJ1-3; TRBD1 agrees at 7 bases. V was pared by 9 bases and J by 2 bases, with 1 base of the junction left unmatched. The CDR3 sequence is 12 residues long. The germline CDR1 and CDR2 sequences are LNHDA and SQIVND (reference sequence). CDR3 bases: TGTGCCAGCACAGGGGCTGGAAACACCATATATTTT. Amino acids: CASTGAGNTIYF.

This clone was found a few times. The chain is built from TRBV30 and TRBJ2-3; a weak D match, TRBD1 (6 bases). The CDR3 totals 12 residues. The V gene's germline CDR1 is GTSNPN and CDR2 SVGIG (reference sequence). Trimming left V 0 bases short and J 6 bases short, with 7 bases between. CDR3 region: CAWSVDRDTQYF. The CDR3 DNA follows: TGTGCCTGGAGTGTCGACAGGGATACGCAGTATTTT.

This clone was recorded a few times. CDR3 protein: CASSLGAQVNQPQHF. The DNA of the CDR3 is TGCGCCAGCAGCTTGGGGGCCCAAGTAAATCAGCCCCAGCATTTT. This sequence joins TRBV5-1 and TRBJ1-5; D remains ambiguous. The CDR3 extends over 15 amino acids. V was pared by 0 bases and J by 4 bases, with 11 bases between. Germline V gene sequence: CDR1 SGHRS, CDR2 YFSETQ. The full variable domain, in which reference TRBV5-1 and TRBJ1-5 provide the parts outside the CDR3, is KAGVTQTPRYLIKTRGQQVTLSCSPISGHRSVSWYQQTPGQGLQFLFEYFSETQRNKGNFPGRFSGRQFSNSRSEMNVSTLELGDSALYLCASSLGAQVNQPQHFGDGTRLSIL.

The chain links TRBV6-1 to TRBJ2-2; maybe TRBD2 (6 bases). Germline CDR1 reads MNHNS; CDR2 reads SASEGT. V was shortened by 4 bases and J by 4 bases, with 13 bases between the two germline ends. The CDR3 totals 15 residues. The CDR3 coding sequence is TGTGCCAGCAGTGCTGAACTAGCAGTCACCGGGGAGCTGTTTTTT. As protein: CASSAELAVTGELFF.

The chain recombines TRBV6-5 with TRBJ1-2; 8 bases match TRBD1. V was pared by 6 bases and J by 7 bases, with 7 bases of the junction left unmatched. Germline values: CDR1 MNHEY, CDR2 SVGAGI. CDR3 length equals 13 residues. For the CDR3, the DNA is TGTGCCAGCAGACCCCGGGACAGGCTTGGCTACACCTTC. Its protein is CASRPRDRLGYTF.